The sample holds a few counts of the clone carrying this T cell receptor (beta chain). PCR was performed using 60 Vbeta and 13 Jbeta primers. The table came from immunoSEQ multiplex PCR; TCRdb's copy has only in-frame clones and leaves some out. Of roughly 88,000 clones in the sample, over 60% were seen once. This sample was taken from a study of cytomegalovirus exposure and HLA in healthy donors. V was pared by 6 bases and J by 5 bases, with 10 bases of the junction left unmatched. The CDR3 contains 14 residues. Germline V CDR1 and CDR2: GTSNPN, SVGIG (reference sequence). The source is a man aged 30 to 39 in good health and CMV-seropositive. The sequenced sample was PBMCs. The chain employs TRBV30 and TRBJ1-1; 9 bases agree with TRBD1. The CDR3 loop reads CACVAGQGWTEAFF. The CDR3 DNA follows: TGTGCCTGCGTCGCGGGACAGGGCTGGACTGAAGCTTTCTTT.